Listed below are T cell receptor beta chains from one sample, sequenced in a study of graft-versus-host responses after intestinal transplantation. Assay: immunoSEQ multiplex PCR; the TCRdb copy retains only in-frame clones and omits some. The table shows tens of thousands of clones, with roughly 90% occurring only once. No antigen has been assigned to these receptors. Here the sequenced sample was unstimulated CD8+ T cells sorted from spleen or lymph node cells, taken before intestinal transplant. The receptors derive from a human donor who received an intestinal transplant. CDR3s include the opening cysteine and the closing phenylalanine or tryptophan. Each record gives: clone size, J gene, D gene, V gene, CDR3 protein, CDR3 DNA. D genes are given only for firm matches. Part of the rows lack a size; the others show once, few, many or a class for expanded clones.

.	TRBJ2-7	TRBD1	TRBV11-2	CASSFGRGKEYF	TGTGCCAGCAGCTTTGGCAGGGGGAAAGAGTACTTC
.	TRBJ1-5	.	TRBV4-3	CASSQDLGQPQHF	TGCGCCAGCAGCCAAGATCTGGGCCAGCCCCAGCATTTT
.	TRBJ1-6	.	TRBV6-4	CASSDSGRDSPLHF	TGTGCCAGCAGTGACTCCGGGAGGGATTCACCCCTCCACTTT
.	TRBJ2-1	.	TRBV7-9	CASSRGSTLYNEQFF	TGTGCCAGCAGCCGTGGGTCGACACTTTACAATGAGCAGTTCTTC
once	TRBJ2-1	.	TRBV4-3	CASSQDQAYNEQFF	TGCGCCAGCAGCCAAGATCAGGCCTACAATGAGCAGTTCTTC
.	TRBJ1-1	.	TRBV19	CASSTGTLNTEAFF	TGTGCCAGTAGTACAGGGACACTAAACACTGAAGCTTTCTTT
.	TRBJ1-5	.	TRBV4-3	CASSQDRGNQPQHF	TGCGCCAGCAGCCAAGATAGGGGAAATCAGCCCCAGCATTTT
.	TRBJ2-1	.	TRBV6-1	CASSDGRILYNEQFF	TGTGCCAGCAGTGATGGCAGGATACTCTACAATGAGCAGTTCTTC
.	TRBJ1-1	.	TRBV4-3	CASSQGSGRTEAFF	TGCGCCAGCAGCCAAGGGAGCGGGAGAACTGAAGCTTTCTTT
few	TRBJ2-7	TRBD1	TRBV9	CASSVGTGGSYEQYF	TGTGCCAGCAGCGTCGGGACAGGGGGCTCCTACGAGCAGTACTTC
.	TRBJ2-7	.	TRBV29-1	CSVSRGSNEQYF	TGCAGCGTTTCACGCGGCTCCAACGAGCAGTACTTC
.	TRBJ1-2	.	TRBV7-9	CASSLVGASYGYTF	TGTGCCAGCAGCTTAGTTGGGGCCTCCTATGGCTACACCTTC
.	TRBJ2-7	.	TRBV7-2	CASSYNPTVGGSSYEQYF	TGTGCCAGCAGCTATAACCCGACGGTTGGGGGCTCCTCCTACGAGCAGTACTTC
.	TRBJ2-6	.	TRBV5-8	CASRYMAVNSGANVLTF	TGTGCCAGCAGGTATATGGCGGTGAACTCTGGGGCCAACGTCCTGACTTTC
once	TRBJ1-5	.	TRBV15	CATSGPPGQPQHF	TGTGCCACCAGCGGGCCCCCGGGGCAGCCCCAGCATTTT
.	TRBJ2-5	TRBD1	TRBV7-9	CASRAGTAQETQYF	TGTGCCAGCAGGGCAGGGACAGCCCAAGAGACCCAGTACTTC
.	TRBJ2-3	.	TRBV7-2	CASSLEGSTDTQYF	TGTGCCAGCAGCTTAGAGGGGAGCACAGATACGCAGTATTTT
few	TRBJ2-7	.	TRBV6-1	CASSVMDRYEQYF	TGTGCCAGCAGTGTAATGGACAGATACGAGCAGTACTTC
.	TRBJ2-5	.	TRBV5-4	CASSFSVRASETQYF	TGTGCCAGCAGCTTCTCGGTCAGGGCGTCGGAGACCCAGTACTTC
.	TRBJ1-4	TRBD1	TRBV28	CASSLIGQGGEKLFF	TGTGCCAGCAGCCTAATTGGACAGGGTGGAGAAAAACTGTTTTTT
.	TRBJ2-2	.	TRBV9	CASSVGGTGELFF	TGTGCCAGCAGCGTTGGCGGAACCGGGGAGCTGTTTTTT
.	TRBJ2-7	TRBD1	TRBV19	CASSPGTGSYEQYF	TGTGCCAGTAGTCCAGGGACAGGGTCCTACGAGCAGTACTTC
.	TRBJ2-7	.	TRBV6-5	CASSSLGGRSYEQYF	TGTGCCAGCAGTAGTTTAGGGGGTCGCTCCTACGAGCAGTACTTC
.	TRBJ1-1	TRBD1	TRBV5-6	CASSLGTGSEAFF	TGTGCCAGCAGCTTGGGGACAGGGTCTGAAGCTTTCTTT
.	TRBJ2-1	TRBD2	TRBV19	CASSELAGGNNEQFF	TGTGCCAGTAGTGAACTAGCGGGAGGGAACAATGAGCAGTTCTTC
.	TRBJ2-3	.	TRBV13	CASSSQTDTQYF	TGTGCCAGCAGCTCTCAGACAGATACGCAGTATTTT
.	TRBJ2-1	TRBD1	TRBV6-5	CASSYNTQGYNEQFF	TGTGCCAGCAGTTACAATACACAGGGGTACAATGAGCAGTTCTTC
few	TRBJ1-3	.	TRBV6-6	CASSVTGTGNTIYF	TGTGCCAGCAGTGTCACAGGGACTGGAAACACCATATATTTT
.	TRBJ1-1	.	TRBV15	CATSRDRSPRDPFF	TGTGCCACCAGCAGAGATCGGTCCCCCCGGGATCCTTTCTTT
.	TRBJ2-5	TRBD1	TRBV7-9	CASSLETGSGETQYF	TGTGCCAGCAGCTTAGAGACAGGGTCCGGTGAGACCCAGTACTTC
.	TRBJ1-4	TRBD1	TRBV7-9	CASSHEGQENEKLFF	TGTGCCAGCAGCCACGAGGGACAGGAGAATGAAAAACTGTTTTTT
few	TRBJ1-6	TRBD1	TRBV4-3	CASSQDRGTGNSPLHF	TGCGCCAGCAGCCAAGATCGGGGGACAGGTAATTCACCCCTCCACTTT
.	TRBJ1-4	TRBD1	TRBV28	CASSFPPPPSPGQIYEKLFF	TGTGCCAGCAGTTTTCCACCTCCCCCCTCCCCGGGACAGATATATGAAAAACTGTTTTTT
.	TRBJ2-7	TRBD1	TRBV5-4	CASSTTGDSYEQYF	TGTGCCAGCAGCACGACAGGGGACTCCTACGAGCAGTACTTC
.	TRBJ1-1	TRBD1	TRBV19	CASRQGANTEAFF	TGTGCCAGCAGACAGGGGGCGAACACTGAAGCTTTCTTT
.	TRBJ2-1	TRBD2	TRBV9	CASSPTLPGLAGGDEQFF	TGTGCCAGCAGCCCAACCCTCCCGGGACTAGCGGGGGGGGATGAGCAGTTCTTC
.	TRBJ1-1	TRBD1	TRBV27	CASSLQGGVDTEAFF	TGTGCCAGCAGTCTTCAGGGGGGTGTGGACACTGAAGCTTTCTTT
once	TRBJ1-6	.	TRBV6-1	CASSEVGRVGSPLHF	TGTGCCAGCAGTGAAGTGGGCAGGGTAGGGTCACCCCTCCACTTT
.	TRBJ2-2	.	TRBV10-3	CAISETSGTPNTGELFF	TGTGCCATCAGTGAGACATCCGGGACACCCAACACCGGGGAGCTGTTTTTT
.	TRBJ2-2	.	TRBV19	CASGWGPKSGELFF	TGTGCCAGTGGGTGGGGGCCAAAATCCGGGGAGCTGTTTTTT
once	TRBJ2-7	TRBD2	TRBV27	CASSYGLAARYEQYF	TGTGCCAGCAGTTACGGACTAGCGGCGCGCTACGAGCAGTACTTC
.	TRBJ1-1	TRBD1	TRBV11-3	CASSLVPDRPLNTEAFF	TGTGCCAGCAGCTTAGTACCGGACAGGCCCCTAAACACTGAAGCTTTCTTT
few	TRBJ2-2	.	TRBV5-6	CASSQIYTGELFF	TGTGCCAGCAGCCAAATTTACACCGGGGAGCTGTTTTTT
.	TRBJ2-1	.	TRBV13	CASSLGGPYNEQFF	TGTGCCAGCAGCTTGGGGGGGCCCTACAATGAGCAGTTCTTC
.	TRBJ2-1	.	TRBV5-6	CASSGSGFDEQFF	TGTGCCAGCAGCGGATCAGGGTTCGATGAGCAGTTCTTC
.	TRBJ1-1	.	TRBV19	CASTTGSTEAFF	TGTGCCAGCACTACAGGGAGTACTGAAGCTTTCTTT
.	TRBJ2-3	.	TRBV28	CASSPQGDTQYF	TGTGCCAGCAGTCCACAGGGAGATACGCAGTATTTT
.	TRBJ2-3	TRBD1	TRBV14	CASSLTGGYGDTQYF	TGTGCCAGCAGCCTCACAGGGGGATACGGAGATACGCAGTATTTT
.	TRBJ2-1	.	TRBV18	CASSPRDSLINEQFF	TGTGCCAGCTCACCCCGGGACTCGTTAATCAATGAGCAGTTCTTC
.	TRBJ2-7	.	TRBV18	CASSAGGPPSYEQYF	TGTGCCAGCTCAGCAGGGGGGCCTCCTTCCTACGAGCAGTACTTC
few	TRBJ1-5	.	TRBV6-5	CASSTAGLFQPQHF	TGTGCCAGCAGCACCGCGGGTCTATTTCAGCCCCAGCATTTT
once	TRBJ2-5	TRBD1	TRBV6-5	CASSQYDRGETQYF	TGTGCCAGCAGCCAATACGACAGGGGGGAGACCCAGTACTTC
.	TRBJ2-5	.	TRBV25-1	CASSGQAPLSQETQYF	TGTGCCAGCAGTGGCCAGGCGCCTCTCTCCCAAGAGACCCAGTACTTC
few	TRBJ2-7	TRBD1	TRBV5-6	CASSVGTGAYEQYF	TGTGCCAGCAGCGTGGGGACAGGGGCCTACGAGCAGTACTTC
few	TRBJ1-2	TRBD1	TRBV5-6	CASSTGQGADGYTF	TGTGCCAGCAGCACCGGACAGGGGGCGGATGGCTACACCTTC
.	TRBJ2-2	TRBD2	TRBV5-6	CASSPAGTIGTGELFF	TGTGCCAGCAGCCCCGCCGGGACTATTGGCACCGGGGAGCTGTTTTTT
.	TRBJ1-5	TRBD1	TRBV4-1	CASSPQGDQPQHF	TGCGCCAGCAGCCCCCAGGGGGATCAGCCCCAGCATTTT
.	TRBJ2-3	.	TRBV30	CAWSVGEVQTDTQYF	TGTGCCTGGAGTGTAGGGGAGGTACAAACAGATACGCAGTATTTT
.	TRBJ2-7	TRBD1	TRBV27	CASIQGDEQYF	TGTGCCAGCATACAGGGGGACGAGCAGTACTTC
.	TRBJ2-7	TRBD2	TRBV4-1	CASSHKAGGLPYEQYF	TGCGCCAGCAGCCACAAAGCGGGAGGGCTTCCCTACGAGCAGTACTTC